Below, 8 T cell receptor beta chains from the same sample are listed, as sequenced in a study of T-cell reconstitution after alpha-beta-depleted transplantation in children (dated by TCRdb to about 2016). In the paper's terms, the treatment or condition label means: allogeneic hematopoietic cell transplantation with graft depleted of TCRalphabeta T cells and CD19 B cells. The library was generated by PCR. The reads were generated on an Illumina HiSeq 2500. TCR libraries were prepared with molecular barcoding, using unique molecular identifiers to normalize TCRbeta repertoire quantification. TCRdb trimmed public reads at Q25 via fastp, called clones via MiXCR and kept in-frame beta chains. Every CDR3 protein is listed once, alongside the most common genes and DNA of its rows. Counted in this sample were some 840,000 distinct CDR3 sequences; roughly 15% of them appeared once. Approximately 4.5% of the sample is held by the ten biggest clonotypes.

The sample consisted of PBMCs, mostly from graft donor cells, taken 360 days after TCRalphabeta/CD19-depleted stem cell transplant. Receptor source: a male patient aged 10-17 years who had a stem cell transplant for acute lymphoblastic leukemia, so the T cells may come from the graft donor.

The sample holds a few counts of this clonotype. The V call is TRBV6-2 or TRBV6-3, the J call TRBJ1-5, with a tentative D call TRBD1 (5 bases). The CDR3 contains 18 residues. Trimming pared 7 bases from V and 2 bases from J, leaving 24 bases between. Germline V CDR1 and CDR2: MNHEY, SVGEGT. The CDR3 DNA is TGTGCCAGCATTTTTTGGGCCAGGGCAGGGAAAGGCAATCAGCCCCAGCATTTT. It translates to CASIFWARAGKGNQPQHF.

This clonotype was observed a handful of times. The gene calls are TRBV9 and TRBJ2-7; D may be TRBD2 (6 bases). Per the germline V gene, CDR1 is SGDLS and CDR2 is YYNGEE. This CDR3 comprises 15 residues. Trimming removed 2 bases from V and 4 bases from J, with 16 bases in between. CDR3 protein: CASSVAGGVGYEQYF. The CDR3 DNA follows: TGTGCCAGCAGCGTGGCAGGAGGGGTCGGTTACGAGCAGTACTTC.

Concerning this clonotype: Given a much more abundant clone one base away, this may be a read error. V usage is TRBV18 and J usage is TRBJ2-1; D possibly corresponds to TRBD1 (5 bases). Germline values: CDR1 KGHSH, CDR2 LQKENI. V lost 3 bases, J lost 7 bases, and 19 bases lay in between. The CDR3 length is 16 residues. As DNA, the CDR3 is TGTGCCAGCTCACCCTATTTTTCAGGGCCCGAGAATGAGCAGTTCTTC. Protein: CASSPYFSGPENEQFF.

The table lists this clonotype with many counts. A read error may produce the germline difference seen at one junction end. V gene TRBV12-3 or TRBV12-4 combines with J gene TRBJ2-7; D gene uncertain. This CDR3 has 11 amino acids. Here the CDR3 DNA reads TGCGCCAGCAGCTTAAGGAACGAGCAGTACTTC. Translation: CASSLRNEQYF.

The J gene is TRBJ1-6, the V gene TRBV11-2, with a possible D match to TRBD1 (5 bases). This CDR3 has 15 residues. Germline CDR1 reads SGHAT; CDR2 reads FQNNGV. With 6 bases removed from V and 7 bases from J, the gap between germline ends came to 16 bases. CDR3 sequence (DNA): TGTGCCAGCAGACCCCGGAGACAGCTAAATTCACCCCTCCACTTT. Amino acids: CASRPRRQLNSPLHF.

This chain joins TRBV27 and TRBJ2-7; D could derive from TRBD1 or TRBD2 (6 bases each). The CDR3 covers 14 residues. V shed 4 bases and J shed 4 bases, with 14 bases lying between them. The germline gives CDR1 MNHEY, CDR2 SMNVEV (reference sequence). CDR3 DNA: TGTGCCAGCAGTTGGGGGAGAGGGGGGTACGAGCAGTACTTC. This codes for CASSWGRGGYEQYF.

This clonotype was observed a few times. The gene calls are TRBV7-9 and TRBJ1-1; 9 bases are a match to TRBD1. Germline V gives CDR1 SEHNR, CDR2 FQNEAQ (reference sequence). The CDR3 contains 14 residues. Trimming cost V 0 bases and J 6 bases; bases outside gene matches: 2. This CDR3 reads CASSLAGTGPEAFF. CDR3 bases: TGTGCCAGCAGCTTAGCCGGGACAGGGCCTGAAGCTTTCTTT.

V gene TRBV5-1 combines with J gene TRBJ2-7, with D perhaps being TRBD1 or TRBD2 (6 bases each). CDR1 and CDR2 from the germline V gene are SGHRS and YFSETQ. This CDR3 is built from 17 residues. The V and J ends lost 0 bases and 1 base respectively, with 17 bases between them. The CDR3, as DNA: TGCGCCAGCAGCTTGGGCAGCGGGCCAGGGGTTTCCTACGAGCAGTACTTC. Amino acids: CASSLGSGPGVSYEQYF.